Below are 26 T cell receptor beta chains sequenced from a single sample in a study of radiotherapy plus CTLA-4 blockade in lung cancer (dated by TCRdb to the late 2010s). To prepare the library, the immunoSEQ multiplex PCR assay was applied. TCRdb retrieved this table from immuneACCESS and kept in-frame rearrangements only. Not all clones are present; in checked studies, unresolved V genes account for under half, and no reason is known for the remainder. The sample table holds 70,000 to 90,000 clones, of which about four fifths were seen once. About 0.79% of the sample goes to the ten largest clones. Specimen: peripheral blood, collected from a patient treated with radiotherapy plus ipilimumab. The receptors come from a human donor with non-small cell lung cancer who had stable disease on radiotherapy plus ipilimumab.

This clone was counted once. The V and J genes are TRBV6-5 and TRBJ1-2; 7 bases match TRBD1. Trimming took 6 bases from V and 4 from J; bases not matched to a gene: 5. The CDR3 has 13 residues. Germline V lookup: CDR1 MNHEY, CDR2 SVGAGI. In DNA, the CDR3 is TGTGCCAGCAGGCAGACAGGGACCTATGGCTACACCTTC. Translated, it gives CASRQTGTYGYTF.

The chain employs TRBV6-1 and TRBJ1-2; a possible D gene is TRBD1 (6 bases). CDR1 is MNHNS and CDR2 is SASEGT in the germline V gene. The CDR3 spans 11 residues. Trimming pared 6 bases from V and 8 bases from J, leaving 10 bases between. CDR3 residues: CASRLGTGYTF. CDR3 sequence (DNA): TGTGCCAGCAGGCTCGGGACAGGCTACACCTTC.

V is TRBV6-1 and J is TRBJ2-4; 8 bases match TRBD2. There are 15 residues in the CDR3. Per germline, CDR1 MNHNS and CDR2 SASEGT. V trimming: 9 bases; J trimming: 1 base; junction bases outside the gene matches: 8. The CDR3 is CASSGTRVAKNIQYF. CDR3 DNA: TGTGCCAGTTCCGGGACTAGGGTGGCCAAAAACATTCAGTACTTC.

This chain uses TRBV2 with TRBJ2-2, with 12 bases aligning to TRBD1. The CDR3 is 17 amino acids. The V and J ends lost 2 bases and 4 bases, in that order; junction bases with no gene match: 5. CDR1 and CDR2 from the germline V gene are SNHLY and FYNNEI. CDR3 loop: CASSEPGTGGRTGELFF. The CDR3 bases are TGTGCCAGCAGTGAACCTGGGACAGGGGGCCGCACCGGGGAGCTGTTTTTT.

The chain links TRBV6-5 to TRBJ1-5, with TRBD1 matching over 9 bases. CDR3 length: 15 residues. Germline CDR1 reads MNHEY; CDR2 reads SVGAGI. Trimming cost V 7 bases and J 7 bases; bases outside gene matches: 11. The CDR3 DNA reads TGTGCCAGCAACAATGGGACAGGGCGACCCCAGCCCCAGCATTTT. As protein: CASNNGTGRPQPQHF.

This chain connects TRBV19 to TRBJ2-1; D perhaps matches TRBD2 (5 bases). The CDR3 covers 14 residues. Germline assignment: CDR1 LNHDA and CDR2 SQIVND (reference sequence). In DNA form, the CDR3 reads TGTATTTTTTCTCGCGGGCTCTCCTACAATGAGCAGTTCTTC. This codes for CIFSRGLSYNEQFF.

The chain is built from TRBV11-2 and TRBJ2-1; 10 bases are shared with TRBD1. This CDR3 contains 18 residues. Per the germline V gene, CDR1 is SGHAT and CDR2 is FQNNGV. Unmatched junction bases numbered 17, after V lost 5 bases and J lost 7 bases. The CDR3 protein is CASSRIPGQGRGKNEQFF. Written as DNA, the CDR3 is TGTGCCAGCAGCCGCATCCCGGGACAGGGGCGAGGAAAGAATGAGCAGTTCTTC.

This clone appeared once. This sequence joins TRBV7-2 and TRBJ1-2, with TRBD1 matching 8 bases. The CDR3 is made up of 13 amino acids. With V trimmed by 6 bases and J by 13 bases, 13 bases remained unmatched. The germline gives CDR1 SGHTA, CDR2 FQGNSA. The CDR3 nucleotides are TGTGCCAGCAGGGACGGACAGGGCCCCCCTTTCACCTTC. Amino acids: CASRDGQGPPFTF.

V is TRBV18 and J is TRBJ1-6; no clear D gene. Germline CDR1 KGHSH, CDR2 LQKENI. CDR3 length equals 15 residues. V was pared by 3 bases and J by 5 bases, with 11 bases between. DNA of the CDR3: TGTGCCAGCTCACCTGACGGAAGAGATAATTCACCCCTCCACTTT. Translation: CASSPDGRDNSPLHF. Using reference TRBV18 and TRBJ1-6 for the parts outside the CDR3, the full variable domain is NAGVMQNPRHLVRRRGQEARLRCSPMKGHSHVYWYRQLPEEGLKFMVYLQKENIIDESGMPKERFSAEFPKEGPSILRIQQVVRGDSAAYFCASSPDGRDNSPLHFGNGTRLTVT.

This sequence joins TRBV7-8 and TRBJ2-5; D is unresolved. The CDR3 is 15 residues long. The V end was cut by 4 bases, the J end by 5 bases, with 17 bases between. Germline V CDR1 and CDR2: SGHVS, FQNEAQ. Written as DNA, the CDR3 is TGTGCCAGCAGCTCCTCCTATGATTTACGGGAGACCCAGTACTTC. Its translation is CASSSSYDLRETQYF.

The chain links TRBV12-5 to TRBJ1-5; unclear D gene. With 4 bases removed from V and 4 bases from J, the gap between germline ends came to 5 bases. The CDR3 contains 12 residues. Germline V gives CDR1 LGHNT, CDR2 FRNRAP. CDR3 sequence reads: CASGSLNQPQHF. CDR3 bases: TGTGCTAGTGGTTCCTTGAATCAGCCCCAGCATTTT.

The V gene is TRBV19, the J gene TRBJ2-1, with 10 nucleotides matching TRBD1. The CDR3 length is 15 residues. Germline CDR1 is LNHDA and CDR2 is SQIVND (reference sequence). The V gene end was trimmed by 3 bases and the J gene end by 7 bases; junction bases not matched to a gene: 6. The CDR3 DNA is TGTGCCAGTAGTATTTCCGGGACAGGGGCTAATGAGCAGTTCTTC. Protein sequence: CASSISGTGANEQFF.

The chain's CDR3 is CASSRLPGYEQFF. The CDR3 DNA reads as TGTGCCAGCAGCCGACTTCCTGGGTATGAGCAGTTCTTC. This sequence joins TRBV5-8 and TRBJ2-1; D is ambiguous. The CDR3 runs to 13 residues. V was cut by 4 bases and J by 8 bases, with 13 bases left in between. Germline V gene lookup returns CDR1 SGHTS and CDR2 YDEGEE.

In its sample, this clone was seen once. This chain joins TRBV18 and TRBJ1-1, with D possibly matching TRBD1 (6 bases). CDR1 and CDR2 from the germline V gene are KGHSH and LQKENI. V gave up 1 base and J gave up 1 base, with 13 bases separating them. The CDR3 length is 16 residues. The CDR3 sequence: CASSPLDSGANTEAFF. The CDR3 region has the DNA TGTGCCAGCTCACCACTGGACAGCGGGGCGAACACTGAAGCTTTCTTT.

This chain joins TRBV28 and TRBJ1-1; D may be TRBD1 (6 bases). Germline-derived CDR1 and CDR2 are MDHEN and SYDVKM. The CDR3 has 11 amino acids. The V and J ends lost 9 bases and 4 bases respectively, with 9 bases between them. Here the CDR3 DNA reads TGTGCCAGTAAGACAGGCACTGAAGCTTTCTTT. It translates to CASKTGTEAFF.

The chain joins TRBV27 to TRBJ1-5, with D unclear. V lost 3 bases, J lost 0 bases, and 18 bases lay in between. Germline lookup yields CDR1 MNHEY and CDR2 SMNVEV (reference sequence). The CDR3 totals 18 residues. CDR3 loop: CASSLGGGGFRSNQPQHF. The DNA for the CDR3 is TGTGCCAGCAGTTTGGGCGGAGGTGGTTTTCGTAGCAATCAGCCCCAGCATTTT.

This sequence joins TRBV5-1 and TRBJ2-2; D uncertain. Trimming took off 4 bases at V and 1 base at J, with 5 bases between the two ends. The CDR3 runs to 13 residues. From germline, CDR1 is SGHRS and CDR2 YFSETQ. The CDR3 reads CASSPENTGELFF. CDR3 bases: TGCGCCAGCAGCCCAGAGAACACCGGGGAGCTGTTTTTT.

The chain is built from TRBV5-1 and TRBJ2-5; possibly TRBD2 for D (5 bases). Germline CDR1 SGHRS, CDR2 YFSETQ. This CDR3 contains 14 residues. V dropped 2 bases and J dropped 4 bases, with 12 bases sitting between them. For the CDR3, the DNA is TGCGCCAGCAGCTTTAGCGAAGCCGGAGAGACCCAGTACTTC. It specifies CASSFSEAGETQYF.

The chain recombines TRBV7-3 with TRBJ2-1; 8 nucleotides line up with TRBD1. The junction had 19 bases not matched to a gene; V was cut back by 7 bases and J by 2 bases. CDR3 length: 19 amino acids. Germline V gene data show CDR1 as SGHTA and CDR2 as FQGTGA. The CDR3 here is CASKHISPTLDRAYNEQFF. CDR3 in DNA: TGTGCCAGCAAACATATTTCCCCTACCCTGGACAGGGCCTACAATGAGCAGTTCTTC. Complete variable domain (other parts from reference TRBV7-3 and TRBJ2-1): GAGVSQTPSNKVTEKGKYVELRCDPISGHTALYWYRQSLGQGPEFLIYFQGTGAADDSGLPNDRFFAVRPEGSVSTLKIQRTERGDSAVYLCASKHISPTLDRAYNEQFFGPGTRLTVL.

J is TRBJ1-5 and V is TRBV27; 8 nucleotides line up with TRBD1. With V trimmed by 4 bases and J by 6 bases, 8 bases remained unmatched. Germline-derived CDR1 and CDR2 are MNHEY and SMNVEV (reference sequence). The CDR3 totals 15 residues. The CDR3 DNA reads TGTGCCAGCAGTTCTGTCCCAGGGGGCGGTCAGCCCCAGCATTTT. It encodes CASSSVPGGGQPQHF.

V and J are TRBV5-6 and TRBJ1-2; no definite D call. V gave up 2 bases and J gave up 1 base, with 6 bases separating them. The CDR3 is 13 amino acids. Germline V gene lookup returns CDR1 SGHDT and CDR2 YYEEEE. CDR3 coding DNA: TGTGCCAGCAGCTTTGAGATTAACTATGGCTACACCTTC. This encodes CASSFEINYGYTF.

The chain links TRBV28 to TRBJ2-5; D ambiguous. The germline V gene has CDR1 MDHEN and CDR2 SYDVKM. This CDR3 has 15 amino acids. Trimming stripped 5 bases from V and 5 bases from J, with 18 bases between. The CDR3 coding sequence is TGTGCCAGCAGTCTGCCGATGAAGGGAAAGGAGACCCAGTACTTC. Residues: CASSLPMKGKETQYF.

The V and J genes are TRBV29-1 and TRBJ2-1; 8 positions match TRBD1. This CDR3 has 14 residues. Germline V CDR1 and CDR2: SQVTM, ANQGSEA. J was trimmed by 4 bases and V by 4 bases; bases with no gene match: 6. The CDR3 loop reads CSVVETGVYNEQFF. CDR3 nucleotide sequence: TGCAGCGTTGTTGAGACAGGGGTTTACAATGAGCAGTTCTTC.

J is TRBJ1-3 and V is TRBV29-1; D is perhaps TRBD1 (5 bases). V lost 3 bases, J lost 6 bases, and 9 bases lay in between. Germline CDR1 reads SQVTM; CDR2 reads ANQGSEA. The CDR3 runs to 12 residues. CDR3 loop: CSVDAGTNTIYF. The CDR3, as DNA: TGCAGCGTTGACGCCGGGACAAACACCATATATTTT.

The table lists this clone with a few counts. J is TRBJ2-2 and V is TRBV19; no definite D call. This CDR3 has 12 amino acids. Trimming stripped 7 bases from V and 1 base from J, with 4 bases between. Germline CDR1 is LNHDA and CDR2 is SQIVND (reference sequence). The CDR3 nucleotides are TGTGCCAGTAAACGGAACACCGGGGAGCTGTTTTTT. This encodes CASKRNTGELFF.

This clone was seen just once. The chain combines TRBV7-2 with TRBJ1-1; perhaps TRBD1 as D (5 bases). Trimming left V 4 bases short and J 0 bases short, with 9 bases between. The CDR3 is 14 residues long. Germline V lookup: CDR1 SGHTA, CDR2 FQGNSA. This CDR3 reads CASSSGTVNTEAFF. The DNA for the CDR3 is TGTGCCAGCAGCTCCGGGACGGTGAACACTGAAGCTTTCTTT. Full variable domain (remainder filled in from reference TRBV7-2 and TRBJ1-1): GAGVSQSPSNKVTEKGKDVELRCDPISGHTALYWYRQSLGQGLEFLIYFQGNSAPDKSGLPSDRFSAERTGGSVSTLTIQRTQQEDSAVYLCASSSGTVNTEAFFGQGTRLTVV.